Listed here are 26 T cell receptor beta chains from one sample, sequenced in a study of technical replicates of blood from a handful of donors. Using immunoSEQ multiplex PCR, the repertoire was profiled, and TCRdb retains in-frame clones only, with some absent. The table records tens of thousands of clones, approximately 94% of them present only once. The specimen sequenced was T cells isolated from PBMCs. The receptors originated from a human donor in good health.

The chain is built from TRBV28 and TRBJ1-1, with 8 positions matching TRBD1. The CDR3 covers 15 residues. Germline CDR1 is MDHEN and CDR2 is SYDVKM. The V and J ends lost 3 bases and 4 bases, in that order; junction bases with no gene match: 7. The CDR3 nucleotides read TGTGCCAGCAGTTTGTTACAGGGGGTGAGCACTGAAGCTTTCTTT. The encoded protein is CASSLLQGVSTEAFF.

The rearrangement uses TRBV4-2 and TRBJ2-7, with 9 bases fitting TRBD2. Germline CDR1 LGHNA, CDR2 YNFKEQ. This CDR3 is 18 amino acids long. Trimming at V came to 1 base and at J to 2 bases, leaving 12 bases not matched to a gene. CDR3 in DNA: TGTGCCAGCAGCCAAGTTGGGATAGCGGGAGCCGTAGCCTACGAGCAGTACTTC. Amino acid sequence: CASSQVGIAGAVAYEQYF.

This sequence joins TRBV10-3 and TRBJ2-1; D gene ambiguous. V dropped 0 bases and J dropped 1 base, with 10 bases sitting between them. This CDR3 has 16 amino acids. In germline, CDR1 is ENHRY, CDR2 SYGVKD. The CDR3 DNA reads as TGTGCCATCAGTGAGTCTGGTGGAGCGTCCTACAATGAGCAGTTCTTC. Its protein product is CAISESGGASYNEQFF.

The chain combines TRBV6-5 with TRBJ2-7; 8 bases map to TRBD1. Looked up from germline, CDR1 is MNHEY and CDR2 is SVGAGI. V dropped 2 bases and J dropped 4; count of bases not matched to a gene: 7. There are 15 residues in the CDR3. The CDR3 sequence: CASSYGTGFEYEQYF. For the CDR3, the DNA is TGTGCCAGCAGTTACGGGACAGGATTTGAATACGAGCAGTACTTC.

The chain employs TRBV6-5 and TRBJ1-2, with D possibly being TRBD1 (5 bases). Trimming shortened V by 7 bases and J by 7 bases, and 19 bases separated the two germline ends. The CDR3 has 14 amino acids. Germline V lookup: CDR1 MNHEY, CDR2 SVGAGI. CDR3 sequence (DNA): TGTGCCAGCACCCGAAGTAATCATCAGGGTGGCTACACCTTC. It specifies CASTRSNHQGGYTF.

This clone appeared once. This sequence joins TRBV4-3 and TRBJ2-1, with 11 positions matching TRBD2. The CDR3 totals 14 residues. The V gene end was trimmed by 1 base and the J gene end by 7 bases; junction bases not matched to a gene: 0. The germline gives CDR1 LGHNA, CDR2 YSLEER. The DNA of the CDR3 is TGCGCCAGCAGCCAAGGACTAGCGGGGAATGAGCAGTTCTTC. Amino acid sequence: CASSQGLAGNEQFF.

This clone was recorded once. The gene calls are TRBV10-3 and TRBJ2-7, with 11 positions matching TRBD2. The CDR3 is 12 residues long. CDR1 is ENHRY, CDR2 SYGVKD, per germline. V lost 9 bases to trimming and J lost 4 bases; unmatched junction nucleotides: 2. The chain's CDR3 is CAMGLADYEQYF. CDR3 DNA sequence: TGTGCCATGGGACTAGCGGATTACGAGCAGTACTTC.

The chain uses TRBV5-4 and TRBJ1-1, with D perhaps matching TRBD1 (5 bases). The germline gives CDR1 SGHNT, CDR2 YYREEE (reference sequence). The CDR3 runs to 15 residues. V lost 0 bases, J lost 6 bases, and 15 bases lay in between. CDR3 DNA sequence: TGTGCCAGCAGCTTGGAGAGGGCTCGGGGGTCTGAAGCTTTCTTT. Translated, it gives CASSLERARGSEAFF. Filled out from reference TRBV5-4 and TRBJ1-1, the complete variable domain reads ETGVTQSPTHLIKTRGQQVTLRCSSQSGHNTVSWYQQALGQGPQFIFQYYREEENGRGNFPPRFSGLQFPNYSSELNVNALELDDSALYLCASSLERARGSEAFFGQGTRLTVV.

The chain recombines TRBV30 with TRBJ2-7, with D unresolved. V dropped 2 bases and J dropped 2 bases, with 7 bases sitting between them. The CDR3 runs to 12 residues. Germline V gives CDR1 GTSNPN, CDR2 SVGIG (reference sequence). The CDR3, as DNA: TGTGCCTGGAGTCCCCGTCCCTACGAGCAGTACTTC. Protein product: CAWSPRPYEQYF.

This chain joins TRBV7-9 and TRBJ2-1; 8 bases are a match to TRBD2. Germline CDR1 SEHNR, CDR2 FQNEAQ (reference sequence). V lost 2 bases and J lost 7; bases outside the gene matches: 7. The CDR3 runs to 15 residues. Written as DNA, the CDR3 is TGTGCCAGCAGCTTAATTAGCGGGATGTTAAATGAGCAGTTCTTC. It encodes CASSLISGMLNEQFF.

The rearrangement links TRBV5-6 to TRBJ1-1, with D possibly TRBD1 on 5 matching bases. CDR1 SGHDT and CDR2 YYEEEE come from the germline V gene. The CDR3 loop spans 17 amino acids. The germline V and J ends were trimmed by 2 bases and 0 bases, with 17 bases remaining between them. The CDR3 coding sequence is TGTGCCAGCAGCTTTTTCCGTTTTGGGGGGATGAACACTGAAGCTTTCTTT. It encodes CASSFFRFGGMNTEAFF.

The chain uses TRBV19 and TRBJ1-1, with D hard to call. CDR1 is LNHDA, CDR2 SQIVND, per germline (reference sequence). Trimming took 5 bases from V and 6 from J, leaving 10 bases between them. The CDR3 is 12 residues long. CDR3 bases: TGTGCCAGTAGTCTAAGGGAGGCTGAAGCTTTCTTT. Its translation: CASSLREAEAFF.

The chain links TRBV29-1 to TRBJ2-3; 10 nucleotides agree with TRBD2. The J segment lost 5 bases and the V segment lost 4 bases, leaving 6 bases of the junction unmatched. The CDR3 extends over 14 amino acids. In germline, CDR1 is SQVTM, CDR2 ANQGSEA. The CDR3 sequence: CSVVLAGVLDTQYF. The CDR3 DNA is TGCAGCGTTGTTCTAGCGGGAGTGTTAGATACGCAGTATTTT.

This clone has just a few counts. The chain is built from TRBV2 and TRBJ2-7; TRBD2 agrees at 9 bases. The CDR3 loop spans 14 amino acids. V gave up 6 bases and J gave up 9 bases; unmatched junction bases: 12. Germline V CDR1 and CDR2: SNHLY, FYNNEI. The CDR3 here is CASSPGLAVGGQYF. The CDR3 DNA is TGTGCCAGCAGCCCGGGACTAGCAGTAGGCGGGCAGTACTTC.

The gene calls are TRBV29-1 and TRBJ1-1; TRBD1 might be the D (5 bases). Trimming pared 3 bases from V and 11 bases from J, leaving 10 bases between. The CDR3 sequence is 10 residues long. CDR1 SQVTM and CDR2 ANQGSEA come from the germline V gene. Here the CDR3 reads CSVEGTGAFF. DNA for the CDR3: TGCAGCGTTGAGGGGACTGGGGCTTTCTTT.

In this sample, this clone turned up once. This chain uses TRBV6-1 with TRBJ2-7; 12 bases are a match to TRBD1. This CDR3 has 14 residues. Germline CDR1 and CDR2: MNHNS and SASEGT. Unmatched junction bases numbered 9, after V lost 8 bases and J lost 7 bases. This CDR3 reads CASAAGTGGIEQYF. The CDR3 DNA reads TGTGCCAGCGCGGCCGGGACAGGGGGCATTGAGCAGTACTTC.

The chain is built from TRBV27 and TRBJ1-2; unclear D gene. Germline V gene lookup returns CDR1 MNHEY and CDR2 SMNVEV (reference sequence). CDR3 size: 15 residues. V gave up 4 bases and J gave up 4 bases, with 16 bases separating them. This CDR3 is CASSSSFSEGYGYTF. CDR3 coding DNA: TGTGCCAGCAGTTCCTCTTTCTCAGAGGGCTATGGCTACACCTTC.

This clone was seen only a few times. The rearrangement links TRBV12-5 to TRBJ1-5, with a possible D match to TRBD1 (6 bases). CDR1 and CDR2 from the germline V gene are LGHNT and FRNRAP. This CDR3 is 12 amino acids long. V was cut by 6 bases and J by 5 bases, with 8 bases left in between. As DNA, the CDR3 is TGTGCTAGTGGACAGGGTGATCAGCCCCAGCATTTT. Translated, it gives CASGQGDQPQHF.

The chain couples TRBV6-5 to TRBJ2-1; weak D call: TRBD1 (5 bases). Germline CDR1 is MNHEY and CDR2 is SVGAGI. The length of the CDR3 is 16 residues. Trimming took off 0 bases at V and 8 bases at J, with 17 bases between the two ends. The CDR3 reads CASSYSSTALGHEQFF. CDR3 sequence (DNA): TGTGCCAGCAGTTACTCGAGTACCGCTTTGGGGCATGAGCAGTTCTTC.

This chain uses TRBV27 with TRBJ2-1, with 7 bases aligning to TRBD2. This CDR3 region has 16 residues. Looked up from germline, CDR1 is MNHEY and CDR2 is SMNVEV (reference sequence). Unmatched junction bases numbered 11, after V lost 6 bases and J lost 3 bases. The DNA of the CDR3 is TGTGCCAGCAGCTCCCTAGCGGCAAATTACTACAATGAGCAGTTCTTC. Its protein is CASSSLAANYYNEQFF.

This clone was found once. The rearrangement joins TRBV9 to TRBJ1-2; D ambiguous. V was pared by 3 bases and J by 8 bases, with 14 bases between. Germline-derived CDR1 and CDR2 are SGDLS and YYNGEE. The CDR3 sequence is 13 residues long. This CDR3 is CASSAYEGEGYTF. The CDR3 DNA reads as TGTGCCAGCAGCGCCTATGAGGGAGAGGGCTACACCTTC.

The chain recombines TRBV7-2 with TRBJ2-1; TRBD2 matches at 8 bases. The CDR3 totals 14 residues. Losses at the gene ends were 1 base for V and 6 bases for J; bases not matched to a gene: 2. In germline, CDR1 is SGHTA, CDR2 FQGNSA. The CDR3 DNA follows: TGTGCCAGCAGCTTAGAGCGGGAGAGCAATGAGCAGTTCTTC. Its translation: CASSLERESNEQFF.

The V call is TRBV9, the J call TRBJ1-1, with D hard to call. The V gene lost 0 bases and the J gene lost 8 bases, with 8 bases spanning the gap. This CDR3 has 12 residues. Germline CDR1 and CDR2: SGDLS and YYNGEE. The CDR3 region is CASSVERGEAFF. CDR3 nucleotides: TGTGCCAGCAGCGTAGAAAGAGGAGAAGCTTTCTTT. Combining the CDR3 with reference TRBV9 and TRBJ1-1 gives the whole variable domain DSGVTQTPKHLITATGQRVTLRCSPRSGDLSVYWYQQSLDQGLQFLIQYYNGEERAKGNILERFSAQQFPDLHSELNLSSLELGDSALYFCASSVERGEAFFGQGTRLTVV.

CDR3 DNA sequence: TGTGCCAGCGGGAGGAAAAACAATGAGCAGTTCTTC. Translating gives CASGRKNNEQFF. The chain uses TRBV9 and TRBJ2-1; TRBD2 might be the D (6 bases). CDR3 size: 12 residues. Germline CDR1 and CDR2: SGDLS and YYNGEE. With 7 bases removed from V and 5 bases from J, the gap between germline ends came to 10 bases.

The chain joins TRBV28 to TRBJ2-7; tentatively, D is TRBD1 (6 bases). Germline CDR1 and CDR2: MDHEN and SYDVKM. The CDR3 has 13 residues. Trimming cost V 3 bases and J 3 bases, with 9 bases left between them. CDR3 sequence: CASSLVRGYEQYF. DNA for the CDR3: TGTGCCAGCAGTTTGGTCAGGGGCTACGAGCAGTACTTC.

CDR3 region: CASSSSGTNYEQYF. In DNA form, the CDR3 reads TGTGCCAGCAGTTCTTCCGGGACAAACTACGAGCAGTACTTC. The chain uses TRBV6-5 and TRBJ2-7; D is perhaps TRBD1 (6 bases). The CDR3 length is 14 residues. Trimming left V 4 bases short and J 3 bases short, with 13 bases between. CDR1 is MNHEY, CDR2 SVGAGI, per germline.